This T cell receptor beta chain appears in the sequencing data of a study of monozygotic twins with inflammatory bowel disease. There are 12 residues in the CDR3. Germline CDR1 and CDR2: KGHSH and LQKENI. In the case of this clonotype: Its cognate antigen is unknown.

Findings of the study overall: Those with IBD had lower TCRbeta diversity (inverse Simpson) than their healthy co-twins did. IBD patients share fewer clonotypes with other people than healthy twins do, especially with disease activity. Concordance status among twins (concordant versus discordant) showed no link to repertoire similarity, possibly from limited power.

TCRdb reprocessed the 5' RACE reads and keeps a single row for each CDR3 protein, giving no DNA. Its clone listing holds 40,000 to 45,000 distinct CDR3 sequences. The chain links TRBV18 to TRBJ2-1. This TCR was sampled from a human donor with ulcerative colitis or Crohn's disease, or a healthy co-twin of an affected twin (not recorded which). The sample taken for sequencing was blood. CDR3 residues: CASSPNLDEQFF.